This TCR beta chain was sequenced for a study of blood T cells in healthy people across ages. Combining a sample-barcoded 5' primer with a J-beta primer mix, a second PCR ran for roughly 7 to 11 cycles. TCRdb reprocessed the 5' RACE reads via MiXCR and lists one record per CDR3 protein. Counted here are 550,000 to 650,000 distinct CDR3 sequences, about 25% occurring once; the ten biggest clones make up approximately 3.7%. Germline V gene sequence: CDR1 LGHNT, CDR2 FRNRAP. The CDR3 is 15 amino acids. Another study also made use of these data, one on T cells of mothers and their children. As reported in that work: For each mother, over 10 million TCR beta CDR3 reads were obtained, and for each child, about 3 million.

The sequence was collected from a boy aged 2 to 10 in good health. The sequenced material came from blood. The chain has TRBV12-5 and TRBJ2-1, with TRBD1 identical over 10 bases. The J call is in doubt because the DNA end fits TRBJ2-7 better. CDR3 DNA: TGTGCTAGTGGAACCGGGACAGGGGCGAGGGAGACGCAGTACTTC. Amino acids: CASGTGTGARETQYF.